Below are 31 T cell receptor beta chains sequenced from a single sample in a study of blood T cell repertoires in COVID-19. The data were produced by immunoSEQ multiplex PCR, yet TCRdb's version contains in-frame clones alone and is incomplete. Of about 140,000 clones listed, approximately 80% were seen once; the top ten hold 1.5% to 2%. Sample: PBMCs or T cells enriched from blood (not recorded which). The receptors stem from a woman between 18 and 29 years old who had been exposed to COVID-19.

The chain employs TRBV6-2 or TRBV6-3 and TRBJ2-7; perhaps TRBD1 as D (6 bases). The V and J ends lost 4 bases and 7 bases respectively, with 26 bases between them. The germline gives CDR1 MNHEY, CDR2 SVGEGT. This CDR3 contains 17 residues. CDR3 residues: CASSSRTGNELSREQYF. CDR3 DNA: TGTGCCAGCAGTTCAAGAACAGGGAATGAATTGTCGAGGGAGCAGTACTTC.

This clone has just a few counts. The chain joins TRBV7-8 to TRBJ2-7, with D possibly TRBD2 on 5 matching bases. Trimming pared 6 bases from V and 7 bases from J, leaving 10 bases between. CDR3 size: 11 residues. The germline gives CDR1 SGHVS, CDR2 FQNEAQ. The CDR3 coding sequence is TGTGCCAGCAGACAACAGCGGGAGCAGTACTTC. It specifies CASRQQREQYF.

The chain is built from TRBV11-2 and TRBJ2-1; tentative D call: TRBD1 (6 bases). The CDR3 loop spans 17 amino acids. The germline V gene encodes CDR1 SGHAT and CDR2 FQNNGV. Trimming left V 5 bases short and J 0 bases short, with 17 bases between. CDR3 region: CASSPRGGQSSYNEQFF. The DNA of the CDR3 is TGTGCCAGCAGCCCAAGAGGTGGACAGAGCTCCTACAATGAGCAGTTCTTC. Full variable domain (rest looked up from reference TRBV11-2 and TRBJ2-1): EAGVAQSPRYKIIEKRQSVAFWCNPISGHATLYWYQQILGQGPKLLIQFQNNGVVDDSQLPKDRFSAERLKGVDSTLKIQPAKLEDSAVYLCASSPRGGQSSYNEQFFGPGTRLTVL.

The V gene is TRBV19, the J gene TRBJ1-5; a weak D match, TRBD1 (5 bases). This CDR3 is built from 15 residues. Between the trimmed V and J ends, which lost 2 bases and 9 bases, there was a span of 17 bases. Germline loops: CDR1 LNHDA, CDR2 SQIVND (reference sequence). Written as DNA, the CDR3 is TGTGCCAGTAGTATATGGGGCAGTACCCTAGGGCCCCAGCATTTT. This gives the protein CASSIWGSTLGPQHF.

The V call is TRBV11-2, the J call TRBJ1-3, with D possibly being TRBD1 (6 bases). The germline gives CDR1 SGHAT, CDR2 FQNNGV. The CDR3 length is 14 residues. Trimming removed 5 bases from V and 3 bases from J, with 11 bases in between. For the CDR3, the DNA is TGTGCCAGCAGCCCGCAAGGGGGTGGAAACACCATATATTTT. Translating gives CASSPQGGGNTIYF.

The chain employs TRBV6-5 and TRBJ2-2, with D perhaps matching TRBD2 (5 bases). Looked up from germline, CDR1 is MNHEY and CDR2 is SVGAGI. V shed 9 bases and J shed 1 base, with 9 bases lying between them. This CDR3 is built from 13 residues. CDR3: CASTTRNTGELFF. Here the CDR3 DNA reads TGTGCCAGTACCACTAGGAACACCGGGGAGCTGTTTTTT.

This clone appeared a single time. The V gene is TRBV7-9, the J gene TRBJ2-1; D may be TRBD1 (5 bases). Germline V gives CDR1 SEHNR, CDR2 FQNEAQ (reference sequence). V lost 6 bases and J 10 bases, leaving 10 bases between the germline ends. This CDR3 contains 11 residues. CDR3 region: CASRKGFEQFF. CDR3 nucleotides: TGTGCCAGCAGGAAGGGGTTCGAGCAGTTCTTC. Full variable domain (remainder filled in from reference TRBV7-9 and TRBJ2-1): DTGVSQNPRHKITKRGQNVTFRCDPISEHNRLYWYRQTLGQGPEFLTYFQNEAQLEKSRLLSDRFSAERPKGSFSTLEIQRTEQGDSAMYLCASRKGFEQFFGPGTRLTVL.

J is TRBJ2-7 and V is TRBV13; D perhaps matches TRBD1 (7 bases). Germline V CDR1 and CDR2: PRHDT, FYEKMQ (reference sequence). Trimming took 0 bases from V and 1 from J, leaving 16 bases between them. The CDR3 runs to 17 residues. The CDR3 nucleotides read TGTGCCAGCAGCTTAGGCCGGAGGGGGCTTAGGTCCTACGAGCAGTACTTC. Residues: CASSLGRRGLRSYEQYF.

With regard to this clone: At one end, the junction sequence differs from germline, possibly due to a read error. The V and J genes are TRBV28 and TRBJ2-5; D is perhaps TRBD2 (5 bases). The CDR3 consists of 14 residues. CDR1 and CDR2 from the germline V gene are MDHEN and SYDVKM. The DNA of the CDR3 is TGTGCCAGCTGGTCGGCTCAGCCAAGAGGGTTGCCGGACTTC. Amino acid sequence: CASWSAQPRGLPDF.

Only a few counts were recorded for this clone. The rearrangement uses TRBV5-4 and TRBJ1-2; no definite D call. The germline V gene has CDR1 SGHNT and CDR2 YYREEE (reference sequence). This CDR3 has 14 residues. Trimming left V 4 bases short and J 2 bases short, with 12 bases between. CDR3 region: CASSPVQFNYGYTF. The CDR3 DNA reads TGTGCCAGCAGCCCTGTGCAGTTCAACTATGGCTACACCTTC.

The chain recombines TRBV19 with TRBJ2-7; TRBD1 aligns across 8 bases. The V gene's germline CDR1 is LNHDA and CDR2 SQIVND (reference sequence). The V and J ends lost 6 bases and 5 bases, in that order; junction bases with no gene match: 12. CDR3 length equals 15 residues. CDR3 in amino acids: CASSRYPGQDDEQYF. The CDR3 DNA reads TGTGCCAGTAGCAGATACCCGGGACAGGATGACGAGCAGTACTTC.

J is TRBJ1-4 and V is TRBV7-9, with 11 bases matching TRBD1. The CDR3 sequence is 17 residues long. Germline V gene sequence: CDR1 SEHNR, CDR2 FQNEAQ (reference sequence). The V segment lost 5 bases and the J segment 3 bases; nucleotides outside the gene matches: 8. In DNA form, the CDR3 reads TGTGCCAGCAGCCGACGGACAGGGGGCAAGTCTAATGAAAAACTGTTTTTT. It codes for CASSRRTGGKSNEKLFF.

This clone was counted ten times or more. The chain is built from TRBV28 and TRBJ2-7, with 7 nucleotides matching TRBD2. This CDR3 is built from 16 residues. J was trimmed by 4 bases and V by 6 bases; bases with no gene match: 15. Germline V CDR1 and CDR2: MDHEN, SYDVKM. CDR3 nucleotide sequence: TGTGCCAGCAGGACACCTGCCGGGACCGGGGGGTACGAGCAGTACTTC. Its translation: CASRTPAGTGGYEQYF.

The chain recombines TRBV5-5 with TRBJ1-4; D is uncertain. Germline loops: CDR1 SGHKS, CDR2 YYEKEE (reference sequence). This CDR3 comprises 15 residues. V was shortened by 4 bases and J by 6 bases, with 16 bases between the two germline ends. CDR3 protein: CASSNFGTADEKLFF. Written as DNA, the CDR3 is TGTGCCAGCAGCAACTTCGGTACAGCAGATGAAAAACTGTTTTTT.

This clone has just a few counts. The gene calls are TRBV4-2 and TRBJ2-1, with 14 bases identical to TRBD2. Germline V CDR1 and CDR2: LGHNA, YNFKEQ. This CDR3 comprises 18 residues. J lost 7 bases, V lost 1 base, and 9 bases had no gene match. In nucleotides, the CDR3 is TGTGCCAGCAGCCAAGTAGCGGGACTAGCGGGAGCTTCAAATGAGCAGTTCTTC. Its translation is CASSQVAGLAGASNEQFF.

This clone was detected only a few times. The chain joins TRBV29-1 to TRBJ2-1, with a weak D call TRBD1 (5 bases). Trimming took 6 bases from V and 5 from J, leaving 5 bases between them. The germline CDR1 and CDR2 sequences are SQVTM and ANQGSEA. This CDR3 has 10 amino acids. This chain's CDR3 is CSVGDNEQFF. CDR3 DNA: TGCAGCGTAGGGGACAATGAGCAGTTCTTC.

This rearrangement joins TRBV29-1 to TRBJ1-1, with no clear D. CDR3 size: 14 residues. V was cut by 7 bases and J by 3 bases, with 18 bases left in between. Per the germline V gene, CDR1 is SQVTM and CDR2 is ANQGSEA. The CDR3 coding sequence is TGCAGCGCCCCCCTGGCTGGGAGGGACACTGAAGCTTTCTTT. As protein: CSAPLAGRDTEAFF.

This chain connects TRBV7-6 to TRBJ2-1; D remains unclear. Germline assignment: CDR1 SGHVS and CDR2 FNYEAQ. The CDR3 is made up of 12 amino acids. V lost 4 bases and J 7 bases, leaving 8 bases between the germline ends. CDR3 amino acids: CASSSLLNEQFF. The CDR3 coding sequence is TGTGCCAGCAGCTCTCTTTTAAATGAGCAGTTCTTC.

This clone was counted between two and nine times. The rearrangement uses TRBV10-3 and TRBJ1-2; possible D gene TRBD1, 6 bases. The CDR3 is 12 amino acids. The germline V gene has CDR1 ENHRY and CDR2 SYGVKD. Deletions cut 3 bases from V and 5 bases from J, with 7 bases between. CDR3 loop: CAISDQGYGYTF. As DNA, the CDR3 is TGTGCCATCAGTGATCAGGGGTATGGCTACACCTTC.

This clone was counted a few times. The chain has TRBV29-1 and TRBJ2-7; D is unclear. CDR3 length equals 12 residues. The V gene lost 3 bases and the J gene lost 5 bases, with 11 bases spanning the gap. Per the germline V gene, CDR1 is SQVTM and CDR2 is ANQGSEA. Here the CDR3 reads CSVDSHDNEQYF. The DNA of the CDR3 is TGCAGCGTTGACAGTCATGACAACGAGCAGTACTTC.

This chain connects TRBV27 to TRBJ2-5; 9 bases align to TRBD1. V lost 6 bases and J lost 5; bases outside the gene matches: 31. This CDR3 has 22 amino acids. Germline CDR1 MNHEY, CDR2 SMNVEV (reference sequence). CDR3 bases: TGTGCCAGCAGGCGAATAGACCTCCGAAAAGACAGGGGGAAAGCGGGTCGGGAGACCCAGTACTTC. Translation: CASRRIDLRKDRGKAGRETQYF.

This clone appeared once. The rearrangement joins TRBV27 to TRBJ1-6; TRBD1 aligns across 10 bases. V dropped 2 bases and J dropped 8; count of bases not matched to a gene: 6. The CDR3 covers 16 residues. Germline V CDR1 and CDR2: MNHEY, SMNVEV (reference sequence). CDR3 sequence: CASSLTTGGLYSPLHF. The CDR3 DNA sequence: TGTGCCAGCAGTTTAACGACAGGGGGCCTCTATTCACCCCTCCACTTT.

DNA for the CDR3: TGTGCCAGCAGTGCCCCCTGGGGCATGAACACTGAAGCTTTCTTT. This encodes CASSAPWGMNTEAFF. This rearrangement joins TRBV2 to TRBJ1-1; TRBD1 might be the D (5 bases). This CDR3 comprises 15 residues. With 4 bases removed from V and 0 bases from J, the gap between germline ends came to 12 bases. Germline lookup yields CDR1 SNHLY and CDR2 FYNNEI.

This sequence joins TRBV2 and TRBJ1-5, with TRBD1 matching over 8 bases. V lost 2 bases, J lost 4 bases, and 4 bases stayed unmatched. The germline V gene has CDR1 SNHLY and CDR2 FYNNEI. The CDR3 length is 15 residues. The CDR3 loop is CASSESRGRNQPQHF. The CDR3, as DNA: TGTGCCAGCAGTGAAAGCAGGGGGCGGAATCAGCCCCAGCATTTT.

The V and J genes are TRBV7-9 and TRBJ1-2; 8 nucleotides match TRBD1. V was pared by 4 bases and J by 0 bases, with 4 bases of the junction left unmatched. Looked up from germline, CDR1 is SEHNR and CDR2 is FQNEAQ (reference sequence). This CDR3 is built from 15 residues. CDR3 sequence (DNA): TGTGCCAGCAGCTGGGGACAGGTAGCTAACTATGGCTACACCTTC. It encodes CASSWGQVANYGYTF.

J is TRBJ1-4 and V is TRBV12-5, with TRBD1 matching 7 bases. The V gene's germline CDR1 is LGHNT and CDR2 FRNRAP. Unmatched junction bases numbered 1, after V lost 1 base and J lost 5 bases. The CDR3 contains 14 residues. Here the CDR3 DNA reads TGTGCTAGTGGTTTGGGGGACAGAAATGAAAAACTGTTTTTT. This translates into CASGLGDRNEKLFF.

The V call is TRBV7-2, the J call TRBJ1-4; D remains unclear. From germline, CDR1 is SGHTA and CDR2 FQGNSA. V lost 10 bases and J 8 bases, leaving 20 bases between the germline ends. This CDR3 is 14 amino acids long. CDR3 region: CATSEVGLMEKLFF. The DNA for the CDR3 is TGTGCCACTTCGGAGGTGGGGTTAATGGAAAAACTGTTTTTT.

The chain links TRBV7-8 to TRBJ2-1; a possible D gene is TRBD1 (5 bases). Germline V gives CDR1 SGHVS, CDR2 FQNEAQ. V lost 5 bases, J lost 6 bases, and 17 bases lay in between. This CDR3 has 15 residues. CDR3 amino acids: CASSLVRVQVNEQFF. CDR3 nucleotides: TGTGCCAGCAGCCTCGTTAGGGTACAGGTCAATGAGCAGTTCTTC.

This chain uses TRBV19 with TRBJ2-7, with a possible D match to TRBD2 (5 bases). Trimming cost V 3 bases and J 4 bases, with 13 bases left between them. This CDR3 contains 14 residues. Per the germline V gene, CDR1 is LNHDA and CDR2 is SQIVND (reference sequence). The CDR3 spells CASSIGGWGYEQYF. CDR3 coding DNA: TGTGCCAGTAGTATCGGCGGGTGGGGATACGAGCAGTACTTC.

The chain combines TRBV27 with TRBJ1-1; 8 nucleotides agree with TRBD1. Germline lookup yields CDR1 MNHEY and CDR2 SMNVEV (reference sequence). This CDR3 contains 14 residues. V trimming: 7 bases; J trimming: 3 bases; junction bases outside the gene matches: 7. Here the CDR3 reads CASNSDRAYTEAFF. CDR3 sequence (DNA): TGTGCCAGCAACTCGGACAGGGCGTACACTGAAGCTTTCTTT.

V and J are TRBV6-5 and TRBJ2-7; D is undetermined. Trimming cost V 2 bases and J 1 base, with 12 bases left between them. The CDR3 consists of 15 residues. Looked up from germline, CDR1 is MNHEY and CDR2 is SVGAGI. The CDR3 loop is CASSYGISTSYEQYF. DNA of the CDR3: TGTGCCAGCAGTTACGGTATTAGTACGTCCTACGAGCAGTACTTC.